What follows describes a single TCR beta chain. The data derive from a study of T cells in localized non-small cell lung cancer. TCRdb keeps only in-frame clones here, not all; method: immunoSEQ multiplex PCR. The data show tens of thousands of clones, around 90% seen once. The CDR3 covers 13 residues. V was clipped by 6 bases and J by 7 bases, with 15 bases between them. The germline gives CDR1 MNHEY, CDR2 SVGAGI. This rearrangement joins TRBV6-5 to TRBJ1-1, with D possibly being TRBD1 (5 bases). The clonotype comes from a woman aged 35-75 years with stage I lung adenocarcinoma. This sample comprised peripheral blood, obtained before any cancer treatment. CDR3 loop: CASSPTRQYEAFF. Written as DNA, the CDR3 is TGTGCCAGCAGCCCCACCCGACAGTATGAAGCTTTCTTT.